This T cell receptor beta chain is from a study of Ad26.COV2.S vaccination and SARS-CoV-2 variants. General study points: After vaccination, reports described spike-specific CD8+ and CD4+ T cell responses as showing substantial breadth. Vaccine recipients and placebo recipients showed similar non-spike TCR breadth.

Concerning this clone: The antigen is not known.

V lost 1 base and J lost 3, with 8 bases in between. The germline CDR1 and CDR2 sequences are SGHRS and YFSETQ. The CDR3 has 15 amino acids. Here immunoSEQ multiplex PCR was the method, and the copy in TCRdb shows in-frame clones only, minus some. The table shows over 400,000 clones, with about 90% occurring only once. The treatment was: 19 received Ad26.COV2.S at low or high dose, single or two shots; 5 received placebo; per-sample allocation not given. On day 63 after the first injection, vaccine and placebo recipients gave samples. This clonotype originated in a person aged 18-60 years who received the Ad26.COV2.S COVID-19 vaccine or a placebo. The sample consisted of peripheral blood, taken in a trial of Ad26.COV2.S vaccine versus placebo. The chain employs TRBV5-1 and TRBJ1-6, with D unresolved. The CDR3 is CASSLLQNYNSPLHF. The DNA for the CDR3 is TGCGCCAGCAGCTTGTTGCAGAACTATAATTCACCCCTCCACTTT.